These 12 T cell receptor beta chains were sequenced from one sample in a study of immune heterogeneity within non-small cell lung tumors. The authors used roughly 650 ng of bulk tumor genomic DNA per sample as template. Spaced far apart, several biopsies were taken from each primary tumor during surgery. Patients with untreated, newly diagnosed non-small cell lung cancer underwent curative surgery. The TCR beta CDR3 region underwent multiplex PCR amplification with 32 V and 13 J primers. MiXCR, run by TCRdb on the multiplex PCR reads, gives a single entry per CDR3 protein. The table shows about 21,000 distinct CDR3 sequences, with approximately 30% occurring only once. Sequenced material: lung tumor tissue. These receptor sequences come from a man aged 40-50 years with non-small cell lung cancer.

Comment on this clonotype: A much larger clone is a single base away; this may be a read error. V and J are TRBV6-5 and TRBJ2-2; D not certain. CDR1 MNHEY and CDR2 SVGAGI come from the germline V gene. This CDR3 comprises 14 residues. The germline V and J ends were trimmed by 4 bases and 1 base, with 7 bases remaining between them. The CDR3, as DNA: TGTGCCAGCAGTTCCAAGGAGAACACCGGGGAGCTGTTTTTT. Its translation is CASSSKENTGELFF.

This clonotype was recorded once. This may come from a read error, since a much larger clone is one base off. Here the CDR3 omits its conserved ending phenylalanine or tryptophan, so a read error is the likely source. The chain is built from TRBV14 and TRBJ2-7, with D perhaps being TRBD1 or TRBD2 (5 bases each). V was clipped by 4 bases and J by 4 bases, with 14 bases between them. The CDR3 consists of 14 residues. Germline V gene sequence: CDR1 SGHDN, CDR2 FVKESK. CDR3 sequence (DNA): TGTGCCAGCAGCCCAAGAGGGGAACTTTACGAGCAGTACTCC. Translating it yields CASSPRGELYEQYS.

The genes are TRBV27 and TRBJ1-6; D is possibly TRBD1 (5 bases). Trimming cost V 3 bases and J 5 bases, with 11 bases left between them. This CDR3 region has 15 residues. CDR1 is MNHEY, CDR2 SMNVEV, per germline (reference sequence). This CDR3 reads CASSFNLGDNSPLHF. CDR3 nucleotides: TGTGCCAGCAGTTTCAACCTAGGGGATAATTCACCCCTCCACTTT.

As for this clonotype: A much bigger clone sits one base away, suggesting this may be a read error. The V call is TRBV2, the J call TRBJ1-2; TRBD1 aligns across 7 bases. Germline V lookup: CDR1 SNHLY, CDR2 FYNNEI. The CDR3 totals 12 residues. CDR3 sequence (DNA): TGTGCCAGCTCGGGACAGAACTATGGCTCCACCTTC. Translating it yields CASSGQNYGSTF.

This clonotype was observed many times. The rearrangement joins TRBV30 to TRBJ1-6; TRBD1 might be the D (5 bases). V gave up 1 base and J gave up 4 bases, with 11 bases separating them. Germline assignment: CDR1 GTSNPN and CDR2 SVGIG (reference sequence). This CDR3 is built from 15 residues. For the CDR3, the DNA is TGTGCCTGGAGTGAGCCGGGACTGTATAATTCACCCCTCCACTTT. Residues: CAWSEPGLYNSPLHF.

This clonotype was detected ten times or more. This CDR3 is CASSWGRGGSPLHF. The CDR3 nucleotides are TGTGCCAGCAGCTGGGGTCGAGGCGGTTCACCCCTCCACTTT. V and J are TRBV7-2 and TRBJ1-6, with D hard to call. Trimming took 4 bases from V and 9 from J, leaving 13 bases between them. The V gene's germline CDR1 is SGHTA and CDR2 FQGNSA. The CDR3 has 14 residues.

On this clonotype: This may be a read error: a much more frequent sequence differs by one nucleotide. J is TRBJ1-6 and V is TRBV27; tentatively, D is TRBD1 (6 bases). The CDR3 is 16 amino acids. Germline-derived CDR1 and CDR2 are MNHEY and SMNVEV (reference sequence). The CDR3 DNA is TGTGCCAGCAGTTTATTTTCGGGACATAATAATTCACCCCTCCAATTT. Translated, it gives CASSLFSGHNNSPLQF.

This clonotype was recorded a few times. The chain couples TRBV7-9 to TRBJ2-6, with 7 nucleotides matching TRBD1. The CDR3 is made up of 16 amino acids. Germline V CDR1 and CDR2: SEHNR, FQNEAQ (reference sequence). V gave up 5 bases and J gave up 3 bases; unmatched junction bases: 7. For the CDR3, the DNA is TGTGCCAGCAGCGTCCAGGGGGTAGGTGGGGCCAACGTCCTGACTTTC. This translates into CASSVQGVGGANVLTF.

There are many counts of this clonotype. V usage is TRBV4-1 and J usage is TRBJ2-7; D is unclear. With 4 bases removed from V and 5 bases from J, the gap between germline ends came to 9 bases. Germline CDR1 is MGHRA and CDR2 is YSYEKL. This CDR3 is built from 12 residues. The CDR3 spells CASSPSQNEQYF. In DNA form, the CDR3 reads TGCGCCAGCAGCCCGTCACAGAACGAGCAGTACTTC.

About this clonotype: A much bigger clone sits one base away, suggesting this may be a read error. The chain has TRBV10-1 and TRBJ2-1; unclear D gene. CDR1 is WNHNN and CDR2 is SYGVQD in the germline V gene (reference sequence). CDR3 length: 13 amino acids. The CDR3 spells CASSDHQRFEHFF. The CDR3 region has the DNA TGCGCCAGCAGTGATCACCAAAGGTTTGAGCATTTCTTC.

The gene calls are TRBV3-1 and TRBJ2-2, with no clear D. CDR1 is LGHDT, CDR2 YNNKEL, per germline (reference sequence). CDR3 length: 15 residues. Between the trimmed V and J ends, which lost 4 bases and 3 bases, there was a span of 12 bases. As DNA, the CDR3 is TGTGCCAGCAGCCCACTTGCCGCCTACACCGGGGAGCTGTTTTTT. Translation gives CASSPLAAYTGELFF.

This clonotype came up a few times. V is TRBV20-1 and J is TRBJ1-5; perhaps TRBD1 as D (6 bases). Germline CDR1 is DFQATT and CDR2 is SNEGSKA (reference sequence). The CDR3 runs 13 residues. The V gene lost 2 bases and the J gene lost 5 bases, with 10 bases spanning the gap. CDR3 protein: CSARRGADQPQHF. The CDR3 DNA is TGCAGTGCTAGACGGGGGGCGGATCAGCCCCAGCATTTT.